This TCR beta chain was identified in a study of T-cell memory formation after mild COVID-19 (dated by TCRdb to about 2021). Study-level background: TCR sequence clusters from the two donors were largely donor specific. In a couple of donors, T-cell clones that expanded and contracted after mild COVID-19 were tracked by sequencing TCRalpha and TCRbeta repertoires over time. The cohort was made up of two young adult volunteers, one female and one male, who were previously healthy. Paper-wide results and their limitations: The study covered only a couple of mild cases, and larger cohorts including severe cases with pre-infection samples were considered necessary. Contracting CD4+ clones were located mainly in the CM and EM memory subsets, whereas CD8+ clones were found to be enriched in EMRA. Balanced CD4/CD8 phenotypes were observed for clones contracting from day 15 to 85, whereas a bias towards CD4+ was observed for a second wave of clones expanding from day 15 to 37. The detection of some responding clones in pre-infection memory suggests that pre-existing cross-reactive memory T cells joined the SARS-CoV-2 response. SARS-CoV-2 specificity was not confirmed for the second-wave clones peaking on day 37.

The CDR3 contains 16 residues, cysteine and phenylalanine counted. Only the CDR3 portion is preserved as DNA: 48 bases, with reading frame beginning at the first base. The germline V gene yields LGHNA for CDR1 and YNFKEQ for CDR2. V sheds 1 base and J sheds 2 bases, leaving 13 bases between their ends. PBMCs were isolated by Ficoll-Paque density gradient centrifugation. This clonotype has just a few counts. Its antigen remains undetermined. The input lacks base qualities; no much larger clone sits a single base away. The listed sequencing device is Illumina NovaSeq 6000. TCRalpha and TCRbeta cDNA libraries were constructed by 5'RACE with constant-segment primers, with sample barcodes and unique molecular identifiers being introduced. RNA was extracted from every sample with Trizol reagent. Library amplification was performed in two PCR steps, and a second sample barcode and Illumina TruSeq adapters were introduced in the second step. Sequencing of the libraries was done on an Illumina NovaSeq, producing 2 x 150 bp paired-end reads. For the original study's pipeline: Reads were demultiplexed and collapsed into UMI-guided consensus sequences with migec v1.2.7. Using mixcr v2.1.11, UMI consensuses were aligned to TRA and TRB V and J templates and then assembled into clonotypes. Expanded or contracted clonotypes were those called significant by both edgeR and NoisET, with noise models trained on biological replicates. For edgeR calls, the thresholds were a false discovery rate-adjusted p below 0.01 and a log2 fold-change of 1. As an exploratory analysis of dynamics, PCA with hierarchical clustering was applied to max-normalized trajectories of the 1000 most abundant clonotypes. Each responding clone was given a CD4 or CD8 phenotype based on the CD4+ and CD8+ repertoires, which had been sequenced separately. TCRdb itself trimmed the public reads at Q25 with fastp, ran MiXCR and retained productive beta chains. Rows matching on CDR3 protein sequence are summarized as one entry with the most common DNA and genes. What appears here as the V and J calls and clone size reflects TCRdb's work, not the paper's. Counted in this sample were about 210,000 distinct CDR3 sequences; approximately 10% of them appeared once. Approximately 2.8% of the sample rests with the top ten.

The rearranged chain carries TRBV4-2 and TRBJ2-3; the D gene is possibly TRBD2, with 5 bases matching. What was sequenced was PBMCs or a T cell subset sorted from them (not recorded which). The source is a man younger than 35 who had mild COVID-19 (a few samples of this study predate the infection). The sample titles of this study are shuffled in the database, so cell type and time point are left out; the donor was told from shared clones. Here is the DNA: TGTGCCAGCAGCCAAGGAGGGCCCAGTGTCACAGATACGCAGTATTTT. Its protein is CASSQGGPSVTDTQYF.